This T cell receptor beta chain was recovered during a study of Ad26.COV2.S vaccination and SARS-CoV-2 variants. Clones were sequenced by immunoSEQ multiplex PCR, and TCRdb holds only the in-frame ones, with some missing. The sample gives about 480,000 clones, 70% to 90% of which show up once; roughly 13% is in the top ten. The treatment denotes: 19 received Ad26.COV2.S at low or high dose, single or two shots; five or six received placebo; per-sample allocation not given. Samples came from day 63 after the first vaccine or placebo injection. Per germline, CDR1 SGDLS and CDR2 YYNGEE. Trimming took off 6 bases at V and 1 base at J, with 14 bases between the two ends. The CDR3 length is 14 residues.

This sequence was found in a person between 18 and 59 years old who received the Ad26.COV2.S COVID-19 vaccine or a placebo. Sequenced material: peripheral blood, taken in a trial of Ad26.COV2.S vaccine versus placebo. This chain links TRBV9 with TRBJ2-7; unclear D gene. Here the CDR3 DNA reads TGTGCCAGCACCCCTAGTGGCACGTCCTACGAGCAGTACTTC. It translates to CASTPSGTSYEQYF.